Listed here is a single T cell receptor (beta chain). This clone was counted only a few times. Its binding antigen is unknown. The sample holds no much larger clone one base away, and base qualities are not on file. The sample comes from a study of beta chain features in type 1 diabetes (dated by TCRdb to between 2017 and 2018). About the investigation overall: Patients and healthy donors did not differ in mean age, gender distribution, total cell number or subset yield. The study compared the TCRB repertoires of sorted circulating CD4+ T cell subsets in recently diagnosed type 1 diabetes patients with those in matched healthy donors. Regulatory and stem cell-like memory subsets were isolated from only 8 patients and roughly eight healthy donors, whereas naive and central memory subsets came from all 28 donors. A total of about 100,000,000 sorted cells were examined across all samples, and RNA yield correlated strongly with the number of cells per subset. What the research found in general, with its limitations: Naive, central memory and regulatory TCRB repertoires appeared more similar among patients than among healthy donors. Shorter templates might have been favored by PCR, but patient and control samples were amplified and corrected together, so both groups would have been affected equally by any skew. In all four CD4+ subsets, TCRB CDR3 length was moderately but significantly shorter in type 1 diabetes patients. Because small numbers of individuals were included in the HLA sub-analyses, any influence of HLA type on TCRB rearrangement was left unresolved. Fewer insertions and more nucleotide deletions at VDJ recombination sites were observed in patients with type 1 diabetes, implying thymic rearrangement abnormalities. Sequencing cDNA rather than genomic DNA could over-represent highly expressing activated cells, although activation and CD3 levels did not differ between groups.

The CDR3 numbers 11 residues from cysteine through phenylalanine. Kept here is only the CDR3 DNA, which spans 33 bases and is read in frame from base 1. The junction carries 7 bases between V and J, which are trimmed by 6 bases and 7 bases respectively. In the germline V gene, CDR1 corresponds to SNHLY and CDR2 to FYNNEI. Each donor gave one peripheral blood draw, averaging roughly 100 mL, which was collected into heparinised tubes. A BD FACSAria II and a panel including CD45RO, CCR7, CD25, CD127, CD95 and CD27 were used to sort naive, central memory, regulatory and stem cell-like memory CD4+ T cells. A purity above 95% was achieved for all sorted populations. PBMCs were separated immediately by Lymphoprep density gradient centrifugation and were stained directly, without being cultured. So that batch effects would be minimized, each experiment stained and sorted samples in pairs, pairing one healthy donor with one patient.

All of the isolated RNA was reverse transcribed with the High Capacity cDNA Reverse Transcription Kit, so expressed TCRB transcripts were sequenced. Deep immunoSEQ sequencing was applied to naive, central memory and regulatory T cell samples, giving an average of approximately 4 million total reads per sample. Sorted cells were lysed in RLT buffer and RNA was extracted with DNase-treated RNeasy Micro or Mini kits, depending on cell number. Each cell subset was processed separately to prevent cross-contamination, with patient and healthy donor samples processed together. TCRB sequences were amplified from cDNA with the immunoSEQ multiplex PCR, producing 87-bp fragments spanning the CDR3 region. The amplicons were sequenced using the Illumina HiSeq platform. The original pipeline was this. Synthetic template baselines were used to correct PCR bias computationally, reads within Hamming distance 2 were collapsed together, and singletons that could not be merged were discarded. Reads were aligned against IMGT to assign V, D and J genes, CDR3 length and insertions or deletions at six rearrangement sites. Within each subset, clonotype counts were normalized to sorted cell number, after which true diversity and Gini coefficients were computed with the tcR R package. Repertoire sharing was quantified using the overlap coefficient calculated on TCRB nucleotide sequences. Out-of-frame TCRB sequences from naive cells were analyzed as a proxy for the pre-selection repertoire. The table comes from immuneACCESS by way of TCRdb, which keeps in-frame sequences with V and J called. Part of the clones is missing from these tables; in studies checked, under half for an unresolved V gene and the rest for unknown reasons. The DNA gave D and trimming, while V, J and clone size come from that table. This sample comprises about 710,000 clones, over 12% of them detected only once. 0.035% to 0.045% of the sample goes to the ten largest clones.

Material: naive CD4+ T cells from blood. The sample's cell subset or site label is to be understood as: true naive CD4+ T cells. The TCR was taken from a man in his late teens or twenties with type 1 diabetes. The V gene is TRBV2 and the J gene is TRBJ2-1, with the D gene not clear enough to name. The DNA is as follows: TGTGCCAGCAGGAGCACTAATGAGCAGTTCTTC. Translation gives CASRSTNEQFF.